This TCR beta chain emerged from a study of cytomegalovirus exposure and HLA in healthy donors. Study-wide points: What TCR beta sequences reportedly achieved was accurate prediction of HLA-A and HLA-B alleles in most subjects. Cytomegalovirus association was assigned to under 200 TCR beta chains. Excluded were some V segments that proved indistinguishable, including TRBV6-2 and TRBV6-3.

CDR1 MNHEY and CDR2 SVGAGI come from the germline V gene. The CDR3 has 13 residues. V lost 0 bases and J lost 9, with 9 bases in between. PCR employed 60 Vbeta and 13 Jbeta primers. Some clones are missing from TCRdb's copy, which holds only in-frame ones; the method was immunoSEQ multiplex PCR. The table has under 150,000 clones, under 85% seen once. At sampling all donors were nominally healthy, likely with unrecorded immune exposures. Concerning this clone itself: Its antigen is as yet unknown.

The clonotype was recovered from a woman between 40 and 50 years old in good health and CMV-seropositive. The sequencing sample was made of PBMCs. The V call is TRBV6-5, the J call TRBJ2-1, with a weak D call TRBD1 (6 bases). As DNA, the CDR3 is TGTGCCAGCAGTTACTCGGACAGCCGTGAGCAGTTCTTC. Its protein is CASSYSDSREQFF.